This T cell receptor (beta chain) was observed in a study of cytomegalovirus exposure and HLA in healthy donors. It was with 60 Vbeta and 13 Jbeta primers that the PCR ran. Per the authors' pipeline: As a later analysis found, there were 82 million or so unique TCR beta chains, of which some 10 million were shared. The repertoire was sequenced with immunoSEQ multiplex PCR; TCRdb's copy has only in-frame clones and lacks some. V and J calls and clone size are given by that table; D and trimming were obtained from the DNA. This sample's clone table lists 150,000 to 200,000 clones. Comments on this clone: The target antigen is unknown.

Findings and limits, study-wide: CMV serostatus was the sole immune exposure information available. High specificity and sensitivity for cytomegalovirus status were reported for the classifier.

This CDR3 region has 14 residues. Germline loops: CDR1 ENHRY, CDR2 SYGVKD. Trimming cost V 5 bases and J 0 bases, with 11 bases left between them. Sequenced sample: PBMCs. The receptor's source is a woman aged 55-69 years in good health and CMV-seronegative. This rearrangement joins TRBV10-3 to TRBJ2-7, with no clear D. The CDR3 spells CAISFGPSSYEQYF. The CDR3 nucleotides are TGTGCCATCAGTTTTGGTCCGAGCTCCTACGAGCAGTACTTC.